Below, 9 T cell receptor beta chains from the same sample are listed, as sequenced in a study of T cells in Graves' hyperthyroidism and ophthalmopathy. Amplification targeted TCR beta CDR3 regions from RNA transcripts. The study used the HTBI primer set for a first-round RT-PCR of the TCR CDR3. TCRdb recomputed calls from the multiplex PCR reads with MiXCR, one row per CDR3 protein. The table includes 400,000 to 550,000 distinct CDR3 sequences, roughly a quarter detected once. The sample taken for sequencing was blood. The receptors were gathered from a woman aged 30 to 39 with Graves' ophthalmopathy.

The chain links TRBV28 to TRBJ2-5, with TRBD1 matching over 9 bases. Germline loops: CDR1 MDHEN, CDR2 SYDVKM. This CDR3 contains 15 residues. V lost 4 bases and J lost 2; bases outside the gene matches: 5. The CDR3 region has the DNA TGTGCCAGCAGTTGGGACGGACAGGGGCAAGAGACCCAGTACTTC. Amino acid sequence: CASSWDGQGQETQYF.

The chain links TRBV15 to TRBJ1-1; TRBD1 matches 12 bases. The CDR3 totals 18 residues. Looked up from germline, CDR1 is LNHNV and CDR2 is YYDKDF (reference sequence). With 1 base clipped from V and 3 bases from J, the junction kept 9 bases outside the gene matches. DNA of the CDR3: TGTGCCACCAGCAGAGTGGGACAGGGGGCAACCACTGACACTGAAGCTTTCTTT. The encoded protein is CATSRVGQGATTDTEAFF.

Regarding this clonotype: As the CDR3 is not closed by the conserved phenylalanine or tryptophan, this likely results from a read error. The gene calls are TRBV5-1 and TRBJ2-6, with a weak D call TRBD1 (5 bases). V was pared by 6 bases and J by 0 bases, with 19 bases between. CDR1 is SGHRS, CDR2 YFSETQ, per germline. The CDR3 extends over 18 amino acids. The CDR3 nucleotides are TGCGCCAGCACCGCCTGGCCCGAAACAGGCTCTGGGGCCAACGTCCTGACTTAC. Translation gives CASTAWPETGSGANVLTY.

The J gene is TRBJ2-5, the V gene TRBV28; D remains ambiguous. Trimming cost V 7 bases and J 2 bases, with 8 bases left between them. The CDR3 runs to 12 residues. The germline CDR1 and CDR2 sequences are MDHEN and SYDVKM. CDR3 bases: TGTGCCAGCAATAGGCAACAAGAGACCCAGTACTTC. It codes for CASNRQQETQYF. The entire variable domain, with the rest obtained from reference TRBV28 and TRBJ2-5, is as follows: DVKVTQSSRYLVKRTGEKVFLECVQDMDHENMFWYRQDPGLGLRLIYFSYDVKMKEKGDIPEGYSVSREKKERFSLILESASTNQTSMYLCASNRQQETQYFGPGTRLLVL.

The CDR3 is CASSWMGQGAPGYGYTF. The CDR3, as DNA: TGTGCCAGCAGTTGGATGGGACAGGGGGCGCCGGGCTATGGCTACACCTTC. The gene calls are TRBV27 and TRBJ1-2, with 12 bases aligning to TRBD1. The ends lost 4 bases at V and 4 bases at J; junction bases unmatched: 10. This CDR3 region has 17 residues. Germline assignment: CDR1 MNHEY and CDR2 SMNVEV (reference sequence).

This clonotype has ten or more counts. The genes are TRBV27 and TRBJ2-2, with 14 bases lining up with TRBD2. This CDR3 has 17 amino acids. Per germline, CDR1 MNHEY and CDR2 SMNVEV (reference sequence). V lost 1 base to trimming and J lost 7 bases; unmatched junction nucleotides: 5. The CDR3 loop reads CASSLFGTSGGLGELFF. The CDR3 DNA follows: TGTGCCAGCAGTTTATTTGGGACTAGCGGGGGCCTCGGGGAGCTGTTTTTT.

This clonotype was seen ten or more times. The chain employs TRBV29-1 and TRBJ1-5, with 7 bases that match TRBD1. J gave up 4 bases and V 5 bases, and 5 bases lay outside the gene matches. From germline, CDR1 is SQVTM and CDR2 ANQGSEA. The CDR3 contains 13 residues. The DNA of the CDR3 is TGCAGCGTTTCGACAGGGCTAAATCAGCCCCAGCATTTT. Its protein is CSVSTGLNQPQHF.

Turning to this clonotype: Since a much larger clone is just one base distant, this may be a read error. The chain recombines TRBV28 with TRBJ1-3, with D unresolved. The CDR3 length is 14 residues. V was pared by 4 bases and J by 0 bases, with 7 bases between. Germline CDR1 MDHEN, CDR2 SYDVKM. Written as DNA, the CDR3 is TGTGCCAGCAGTTCCGGGTACTCTGGAAACACCATATATTTT. As protein: CASSSGYSGNTIYF.

This clonotype has a count of ten or more. The V and J genes are TRBV10-3 and TRBJ1-5, with D perhaps matching TRBD1 (5 bases). Deletions cut 3 bases from V and 2 bases from J, with 14 bases between. Germline lookup yields CDR1 ENHRY and CDR2 SYGVKD. This CDR3 is built from 16 residues. The CDR3 nucleotides read TGTGCCATCAGTGAAGGGCTGGGGGGAGGCAATCAGCCCCAGCATTTT. Translated, it gives CAISEGLGGGNQPQHF.